The entry that follows covers one T cell receptor beta chain sequence. Its specificity is unknown. Despite likely unrecorded immune exposures, the donors were nominally healthy at the time of sampling. The PCR made use of 60 Vbeta and 13 Jbeta primers. The repertoire was sequenced with immunoSEQ multiplex PCR; TCRdb's copy has only in-frame clones and lacks some. The table lists more than 140,000 clones. The sample originates from a study of cytomegalovirus exposure and HLA in healthy donors. General study points: Fewer N-insertions than the approximately 700-donor mean were reportedly shown by an Asian-associated ancestry cluster in a later analysis. Later analysis suggested links between common viral pathogens and several top significant clusters.

Trimming at V came to 5 bases and at J to 8 bases, leaving 14 bases not matched to a gene. This CDR3 region has 17 residues. Germline V gene data show CDR1 as MNHEY and CDR2 as SMNVEV (reference sequence). This chain uses TRBV27 with TRBJ2-1, with 11 bases matching TRBD2. This clonotype was obtained from a woman aged 18-29 years in good health and CMV-seronegative. The sequenced material came from PBMCs. DNA of the CDR3: TGTGCCAGCAGTCCGGAATTAGCGGGAGGGCTTATTTATGAGCAGTTCTTC. This translates into CASSPELAGGLIYEQFF.